The T cell receptor beta chain under discussion was sequenced for a study of tumor-infiltrating lymphocytes in primary liver carcinoma. As for the study in general: Each of the growths was stage T1-T3 N0M0, extending roughly 4.2 to 11 cm across.

The source material, roughly 18-30 mg of unsorted bulk tissue, was used to co-extract RNA and DNA. Production of TCR beta cDNA used roughly 500 ng total RNA together with a constant-region primer. ARM-PCR was slightly modified, and three nested multiplex PCR rounds with it gave rise to the TCR beta libraries. TRBV1-TRBV30 forward primers paired with a C-beta reverse primer were used in the first two PCR rounds, which ran approximately 10 cycles each. MiXCR was run by TCRdb on the multiplex PCR reads, yielding one entry per CDR3 protein. Of tens of thousands of distinct CDR3 sequences listed, approximately 69% are singletons. The CDR3 is made up of 15 amino acids. V shed 6 bases and J shed 7 bases, with 18 bases lying between them.

The chain joins TRBV12-3 or TRBV12-4 to TRBJ2-2, with D tentatively TRBD2 (6 bases). Material: tumor-adjacent normal liver tissue. The receptor's source is a man aged 40-55 years with primary liver carcinoma and hepatitis B virus infection. In DNA, the CDR3 is TGTGCCAGCAGAGTCGGGACTTGTCAAGTCGGGGAGCTGTTTTTT. Residues: CASRVGTCQVGELFF.